This entry lists 18 T cell receptor beta chains sequenced from one sample in a study of blood T cell repertoires in COVID-19. Assay used: immunoSEQ multiplex PCR; TCRdb lists only in-frame clones, some missing. The sample consists of roughly 30,000 clones, roughly 90% of them appearing once. The sequenced material came from peripheral blood. The receptors shown here come from a human donor in a cohort sampled during active COVID-19.

The rearrangement joins TRBV11-2 to TRBJ2-7, with D maybe TRBD2 (5 bases). Looked up from germline, CDR1 is SGHAT and CDR2 is FQNNGV. Trimming took 4 bases from V and 3 from J, leaving 13 bases between them. This CDR3 is 14 amino acids long. CDR3 amino acids: CASSSLLGIYEQYF. CDR3 coding DNA: TGTGCCAGCAGCTCATTACTAGGGATCTACGAGCAGTACTTC.

Comment on this clone: A junction boundary mismatches the germline segment, possibly from a read error. The gene calls are TRBV7-8 and TRBJ2-1; 16 nucleotides agree with TRBD2. Germline V gives CDR1 SGHVS, CDR2 FQNEAQ. This CDR3 spans 14 amino acids. CDR3 sequence (DNA): TGTGCCAGCAGCGCCGCCGGGACTAGCGGGGGGGCCCTCTTC. It encodes CASSAAGTSGGALF. The whole variable domain, remainder taken from reference TRBV7-8 and TRBJ2-1, is GAGVSQSPRYKVAKRGQDVALRCDPISGHVSLFWYQQALGQGPEFLTYFQNEAQLDKSGLPSDRFFAERPEGSVSTLKIQRTQQEDSAVYLCASSAAGTSGGALFGPGTRLTVL.

The V gene is TRBV7-3, the J gene TRBJ2-3, with 7 bases identical to TRBD2. After removal of 4 bases from V and 1 base from J, the junction contained 5 bases not matched to a gene. CDR1 and CDR2 (germline): SGHTA, FQGTGA. This CDR3 is built from 15 residues. CDR3 DNA sequence: TGTGCCAGCAGCTCGACTAGCACTGGCACAGATACGCAGTATTTT. It codes for CASSSTSTGTDTQYF.

The chain employs TRBV2 and TRBJ1-5, with a tentative D call TRBD1 (6 bases). This CDR3 contains 12 residues. Germline V gene lookup returns CDR1 SNHLY and CDR2 FYNNEI. With 7 bases removed from V and 4 bases from J, the gap between germline ends came to 8 bases. DNA of the CDR3: TGTGCCAGCAACAGGGAGAATCAGCCCCAGCATTTT. It is translated as CASNRENQPQHF.

The CDR3 here is CASSPHRTSGGPTSYEQYF. CDR3 DNA: TGTGCCAGCAGCCCCCACCGGACTAGCGGGGGCCCAACTTCCTACGAGCAGTACTTC. This chain uses TRBV4-2 with TRBJ2-7; 13 bases are shared with TRBD2. Germline values: CDR1 LGHNA, CDR2 YNFKEQ. CDR3 size: 19 residues. The V segment lost 4 bases and the J segment 1 base; nucleotides outside the gene matches: 13.

The chain uses TRBV4-3 and TRBJ2-7, with TRBD1 matching over 8 bases. Germline V gives CDR1 LGHNA, CDR2 YSLEER. The V gene end was trimmed by 1 base and the J gene end by 4 bases; junction bases not matched to a gene: 3. This CDR3 is built from 14 residues. The DNA for the CDR3 is TGCGCCAGCAGCCAAGCTGACAGGGGTTACGAGCAGTACTTC. It is translated as CASSQADRGYEQYF.

This sequence joins TRBV29-1 and TRBJ1-4, with 7 bases lining up with TRBD1. The V gene's germline CDR1 is SQVTM and CDR2 ANQGSEA. J was trimmed by 6 bases and V by 0 bases; bases with no gene match: 4. The CDR3 has 14 amino acids. CDR3 bases: TGCAGCGTTGAAGAGGGCAGGGGGGATGAAAAACTGTTTTTT. As protein: CSVEEGRGDEKLFF.

J is TRBJ1-1 and V is TRBV3-1 (or the pseudogene TRBV3-2); the match to TRBD1 covers 9 bases. CDR1 and CDR2 (germline): LGHDT, YNNKEL (reference sequence). The CDR3 consists of 13 residues. The ends lost 1 base at V and 7 bases at J; junction bases unmatched: 1. CDR3 amino acids: CASSQGQGVEAFF. The CDR3 DNA reads as TGTGCCAGCAGCCAAGGACAGGGGGTTGAAGCTTTCTTT.

The V call is TRBV19, the J call TRBJ1-3; no clear D gene. Germline V gene data show CDR1 as LNHDA and CDR2 as SQIVND (reference sequence). This CDR3 is built from 17 residues. Trimming left V 4 bases short and J 7 bases short, with 23 bases between. The CDR3 DNA follows: TGTGCCAGTAGTAATGTAGGCACGCGGATGTTGTGGAACACCATATATTTT. This sequence encodes CASSNVGTRMLWNTIYF.

This chain uses TRBV25-1 with TRBJ1-1, with D possibly TRBD1 on 5 matching bases. This CDR3 contains 17 residues. Per the germline V gene, CDR1 is MGHDK and CDR2 is SYGVNS. V lost 2 bases and J 3 bases, leaving 19 bases between the germline ends. The CDR3 sequence is CASSEAGGRGGDTEAFF. The CDR3 bases are TGTGCCAGCAGTGAAGCGGGAGGTCGGGGAGGGGACACTGAAGCTTTCTTT.

In its sample, this clone was seen once. The V call is TRBV3-1 (or the pseudogene TRBV3-2), the J call TRBJ2-1, with TRBD2 matching over 11 bases. Germline CDR1 reads LGHDT; CDR2 reads YNNKEL (reference sequence). This CDR3 has 17 residues. J was trimmed by 0 bases and V by 4 bases; bases with no gene match: 5. The DNA for the CDR3 is TGTGCCAGCAGCCCTCAGACTAGCGGGGCCTCCTACAATGAGCAGTTCTTC. Protein sequence: CASSPQTSGASYNEQFF.

Comments on this clone: At one end, the junction sequence differs from germline, possibly due to a read error. The rearrangement uses TRBV5-1 and TRBJ2-4; tentative D call: TRBD1 (5 bases). CDR1 and CDR2 (germline): SGHRS, YFSETQ. This CDR3 spans 16 amino acids. The CDR3 sequence is CASSLRPDRAENIQYF. The CDR3 bases are TGCGCCAGCAGCTTGCGACCCGACAGAGCCGAAAACATTCAGTACTTC.

The genes are TRBV5-4 and TRBJ2-1; TRBD2 is a possible D gene (6 bases). CDR3 length: 13 amino acids. CDR1 is SGHNT, CDR2 YYREEE, per germline (reference sequence). Trimming cost V 1 base and J 7 bases, with 9 bases left between them. CDR3 in amino acids: CASSLTSSNEQFF. Written as DNA, the CDR3 is TGTGCCAGCAGCTTGACTAGCTCGAATGAGCAGTTCTTC.

The J gene is TRBJ2-7, the V gene TRBV7-9; 11 bases align to TRBD1. V gave up 5 bases and J gave up 6 bases; unmatched junction bases: 12. The CDR3 is made up of 16 amino acids. In germline, CDR1 is SEHNR, CDR2 FQNEAQ (reference sequence). The CDR3 DNA reads as TGTGCCAGCAGCGCAGGAGGGACAGGGGGTCTCGGCGAGCAGTACTTC. As protein: CASSAGGTGGLGEQYF.

This clone was recorded only once. The rearrangement uses TRBV11-1 and TRBJ2-3; TRBD1 matches at 7 bases. Per the germline V gene, CDR1 is SGHAT and CDR2 is FQDESV (reference sequence). CDR3 size: 15 residues. J was trimmed by 4 bases and V by 3 bases; bases with no gene match: 7. CDR3 in amino acids: CASSFQGGLPDTQYF. CDR3 DNA sequence: TGTGCCAGCAGCTTCCAAGGGGGCCTTCCAGATACGCAGTATTTT.

V usage is TRBV6-2 or TRBV6-3 and J usage is TRBJ1-6, with D hard to call. With 2 bases removed from V and 0 bases from J, the gap between germline ends came to 8 bases. The germline V gene encodes CDR1 MNHEY and CDR2 SVGEGT. This CDR3 has 16 amino acids. CDR3 region: CASSYRRSSYNSPLHF. The CDR3 DNA reads as TGTGCCAGCAGTTACCGGAGGAGCTCCTATAATTCACCCCTCCACTTT.

This clone came up once. This chain joins TRBV27 and TRBJ2-3, with 13 bases fitting TRBD2. V was pared by 3 bases and J by 7 bases, with 4 bases of the junction left unmatched. Germline-derived CDR1 and CDR2 are MNHEY and SMNVEV (reference sequence). CDR3 size: 15 residues. The CDR3 region is CASSFGTSGAHTQYF. In DNA form, the CDR3 reads TGTGCCAGCAGTTTCGGGACTAGCGGGGCGCATACGCAGTATTTT.

This sequence joins TRBV6-1 and TRBJ2-7; D remains unclear. CDR1 and CDR2 (germline): MNHNS, SASEGT. V lost 2 bases, J lost 5 bases, and 7 bases lay in between. The CDR3 consists of 12 residues. The CDR3 here is CASSEMRNEQYF. The CDR3 DNA reads TGTGCCAGCAGTGAAATGCGGAACGAGCAGTACTTC.